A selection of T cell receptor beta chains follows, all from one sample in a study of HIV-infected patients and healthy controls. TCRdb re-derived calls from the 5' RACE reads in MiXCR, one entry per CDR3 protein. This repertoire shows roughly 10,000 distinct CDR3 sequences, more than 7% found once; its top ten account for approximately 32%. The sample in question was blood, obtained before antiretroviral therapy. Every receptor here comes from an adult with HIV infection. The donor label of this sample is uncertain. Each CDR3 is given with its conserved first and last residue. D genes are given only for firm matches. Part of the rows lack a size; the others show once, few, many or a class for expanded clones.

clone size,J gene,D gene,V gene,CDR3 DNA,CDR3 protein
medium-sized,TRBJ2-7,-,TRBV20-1,TGCAGTGCTAGGCCCGGGTCCGTATCCTACGAGCAGTACTTC,CSARPGSVSYEQYF
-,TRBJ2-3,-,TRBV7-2,TGTGCCAGCAGCTTAATCACAGATACGCAGTATTTT,CASSLITDTQYF
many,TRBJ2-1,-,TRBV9,TGTGCCAGCAGCGTCCTCCCAACAGGGGGGACTAACAATGAGCAGTTCTTC,CASSVLPTGGTNNEQFF
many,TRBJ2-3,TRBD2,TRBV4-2,TGTGCCAGCAGCCAAGACGGGAGGGCCGGGGCAGATACGCAGTATTTT,CASSQDGRAGADTQYF
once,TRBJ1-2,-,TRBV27,TGTGCCAGCAGTTCTACCAAGCCTGATGGCTACACCTTC,CASSSTKPDGYTF
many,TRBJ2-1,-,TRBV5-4,TGTGCCAGCAGCTTGCCGGGGGCCTATGAGCAGTTCTTC,CASSLPGAYEQFF
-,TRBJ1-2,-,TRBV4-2,TGTGCCAGCAGCCAAGATGGTGGCGATGGCTACACCTTC,CASSQDGGDGYTF
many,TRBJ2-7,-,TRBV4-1,TGCGCCAGCAGCCAAGCCATAGGGGGATACGAGCAGTACTTC,CASSQAIGGYEQYF
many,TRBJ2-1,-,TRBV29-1,TGCAGCGTTGAATTTGGGGGCCCGGTCAATGAGCAGTTCTTC,CSVEFGGPVNEQFF
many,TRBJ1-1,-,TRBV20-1,TGCAGTGCTATGATCTGGGGGGGGGGCGAAGCTTTCTTT,CSAMIWGGGEAFF
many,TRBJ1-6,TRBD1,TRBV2,TGTGCCAGCATCGCTCGGGCTACAGGGGGGTATAATTCACCCCTCCACTTT,CASIARATGGYNSPLHF
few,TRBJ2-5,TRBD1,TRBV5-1,TGCGCCAGCAGACTGGACAGGGCTGAGACCCAGTACTTC,CASRLDRAETQYF
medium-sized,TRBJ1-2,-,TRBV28,TGTGCCAGCAGTTCTTCTCGCGGGGGGGTCGAGGGCTATGGCTACACCTTC,CASSSSRGGVEGYGYTF
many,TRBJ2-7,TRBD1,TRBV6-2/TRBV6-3,TGTGCCAGCAACGACAGGGGACCCGTCGAGCAGTACTTC,CASNDRGPVEQYF
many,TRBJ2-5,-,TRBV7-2,TGTGCCAGCAGCTTATTGACGGTTCAAGAGACCCAGTACTTC,CASSLLTVQETQYF
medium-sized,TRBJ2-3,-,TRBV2,TGTGCCAGCAGTAGCCTAGAGGTAGATACGCAGTATTTT,CASSSLEVDTQYF